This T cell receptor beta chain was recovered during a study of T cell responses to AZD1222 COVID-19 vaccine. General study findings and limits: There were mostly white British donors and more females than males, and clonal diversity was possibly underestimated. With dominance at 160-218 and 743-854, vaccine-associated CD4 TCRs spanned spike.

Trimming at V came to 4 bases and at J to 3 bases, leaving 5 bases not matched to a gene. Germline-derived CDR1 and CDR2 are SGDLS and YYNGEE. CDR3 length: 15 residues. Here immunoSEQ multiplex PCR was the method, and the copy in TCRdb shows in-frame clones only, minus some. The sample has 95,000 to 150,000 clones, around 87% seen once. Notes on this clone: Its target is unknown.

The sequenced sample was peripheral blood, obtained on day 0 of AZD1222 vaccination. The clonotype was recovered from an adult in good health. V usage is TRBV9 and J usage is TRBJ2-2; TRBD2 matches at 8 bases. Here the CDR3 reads CASSSQAGDTGELFF. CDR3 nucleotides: TGTGCCAGCAGCTCCCAAGCGGGAGACACCGGGGAGCTGTTTTTT.